The 28 T cell receptor beta chains given below trace back to one sample, sequenced in a study of molecular identifiers for immune sequencing clone quantification. TCRdb called the PCR reads again in MiXCR, with one record for every CDR3 protein. The sample shows about 640,000 distinct CDR3 sequences, 15% to 20% of them seen only once. Source material: naive CD8+ T cells from blood, with Jurkat cell RNA spiked in. As for subset: FACS-sorted CD8+CD4-CCR7+CD45RA+ naive T cells. The receptors derive from a human donor in good health. Some libraries in this study had Jurkat cell RNA spiked in.

This clonotype was observed at least ten times. The chain employs TRBV4-1 and TRBJ2-5; D remains unclear. V lost 1 base to trimming and J lost 4 bases, with 13 bases between them. This CDR3 has 15 amino acids. Germline V gene data show CDR1 as MGHRA and CDR2 as YSYEKL. In DNA, the CDR3 is TGCGCCAGCAGCCAAGTTTTAGGCCGGATAGAGACCCAGTACTTC. Translation: CASSQVLGRIETQYF.

The chain uses TRBV7-9 and TRBJ2-3; D may be TRBD2 (6 bases). Trimming removed 7 bases at V and 0 bases at J, with 17 bases between. Germline V gene data show CDR1 as SEHNR and CDR2 as FQNEAQ (reference sequence). The CDR3 has 16 residues. The CDR3 region has the DNA TGTGCCAGCACCGGCTTAGCGGCTAGAAGCACAGATACGCAGTATTTT. Its protein is CASTGLAARSTDTQYF.

Only a few counts were recorded for this clonotype. The CDR3 protein is CASGVQGPPYEQYF. CDR3 bases: TGTGCCAGTGGAGTGCAGGGACCCCCCTACGAGCAGTACTTC. The V and J genes are TRBV19 and TRBJ2-7; TRBD1 or TRBD2 may be the D gene (5 bases each). V was clipped by 8 bases and J by 2 bases, with 16 bases between them. Per germline, CDR1 LNHDA and CDR2 SQIVND (reference sequence). The CDR3 sequence is 14 residues long.

This clonotype was picked up many times. V and J are TRBV7-9 and TRBJ1-1; no reliable D call. CDR3 length: 13 amino acids. Per the germline V gene, CDR1 is SEHNR and CDR2 is FQNEAQ (reference sequence). Trimming left V 1 base short and J 6 bases short, with 9 bases between. The DNA of the CDR3 is TGTGCCAGCAGCTTAGTGGTGGACCCTGAAGCTTTCTTT. As protein: CASSLVVDPEAFF.

As for this clonotype: A much bigger clone sits one base away, suggesting this may be a read error. V and J are TRBV12-3 or TRBV12-4 and TRBJ1-5, with 7 nucleotides matching TRBD1. V shed 5 bases, J shed 3 bases, and the junction held 7 bases outside the gene matches. This CDR3 has 15 amino acids. This chain's CDR3 is CASSEGADNNQPQHF. Here the CDR3 DNA reads TGTGCCAGCAGTGAGGGGGCTGATAACAATCAGCCCCAGCATTTT.

About this clonotype itself: Since a much larger clone is just one base distant, this may be a read error. The chain has TRBV24-1 and TRBJ2-2, with TRBD2 identical over 10 bases. Germline V gene sequence: CDR1 KGHDR, CDR2 SFDVKD. The CDR3 is 15 amino acids. The DNA for the CDR3 is TGTGCCACCAGTGACCCCGGACTAGCGGCTGGGGAGCTGGTTTTT. Protein sequence: CATSDPGLAAGELVF.

In the case of this clonotype: A much larger clone is a single base away; this may be a read error. V gene TRBV2 combines with J gene TRBJ2-1, with D maybe TRBD1 (6 bases). This CDR3 has 12 residues. Germline V CDR1 and CDR2: SNHLY, FYNNEI. CDR3 coding DNA: TGTGCCAGCAGAACAGGGTACAATGAGCCGTTCTTC. Translated, it gives CASRTGYNEPFF. Drawing the rest from reference TRBV2 and TRBJ2-1, the complete variable domain is EPEVTQTPSHQVTQMGQEVILRCVPISNHLYFYWYRQILGQKVEFLVSFYNNEISEKSEIFDDQFSVERPDGSNFTLKIRSTKLEDSAMYFCASRTGYNEPFFGPGTRLTVL.

This clonotype was seen repeatedly, ten times or more. This chain uses TRBV19 with TRBJ2-7; 11 bases fit TRBD2. Germline CDR1 reads LNHDA; CDR2 reads SQIVND (reference sequence). This CDR3 has 15 residues. V was pared by 6 bases and J by 2 bases, with 6 bases of the junction left unmatched. CDR3 sequence reads: CASSITSGSTYEQYF. The CDR3, as DNA: TGTGCCAGTAGCATCACTAGCGGGAGTACCTACGAGCAGTACTTC.

CDR3 sequence: CASSKADDTGELFF. The CDR3 coding sequence is TGTGCCAGCAGCAAAGCGGACGACACCGGGGAGCTGTTTTTT. This chain connects TRBV21-1 to TRBJ2-2. TRBV21-1 is a pseudogene segment. The CDR3 has 14 amino acids.

This clonotype appeared many times. The chain combines TRBV7-3 with TRBJ2-5; D might be TRBD2 (5 bases). The CDR3 spans 13 residues. CDR1 is SGHTA, CDR2 FQGTGA, per germline. Deletions cut 6 bases from V and 3 bases from J, with 11 bases between. In nucleotides, the CDR3 is TGTGCCAGCAGTCTCGACGGGGAAGAGACCCAGTACTTC. This codes for CASSLDGEETQYF.

This chain joins TRBV4-1 and TRBJ2-1, with 9 bases fitting TRBD2. CDR3 length: 16 amino acids. Germline V gene lookup returns CDR1 MGHRA and CDR2 YSYEKL. The V segment lost 2 bases and the J segment 4 bases; nucleotides outside the gene matches: 6. The CDR3 DNA follows: TGCGCCAGCAGCCAAACTACGGGACTAGCATACAATGAGCAGTTCTTC. Its protein is CASSQTTGLAYNEQFF.

The chain combines TRBV27 with TRBJ2-7, with D possibly matching TRBD2 (5 bases). The V and J ends lost 5 bases and 2 bases respectively, with 10 bases between them. The CDR3 consists of 13 residues. Germline V gene lookup returns CDR1 MNHEY and CDR2 SMNVEV (reference sequence). The CDR3 region has the DNA TGTGCCAGCAGTCCACTGACTACCTACGAGCAGTACTTC. Protein sequence: CASSPLTTYEQYF.

The CDR3 DNA reads as TGTGCCAGCAGCACGACCGGGACCGAGATCTCCTACGAGCAGTACTTC. It codes for CASSTTGTEISYEQYF. The chain has TRBV7-9 and TRBJ2-7, with D perhaps being TRBD1 or TRBD2 (5 bases each). The CDR3 extends over 16 amino acids. V was trimmed by 5 bases and J by 0 bases, leaving 17 bases between them. Germline V lookup: CDR1 SEHNR, CDR2 FQNEAQ (reference sequence).

This chain joins TRBV2 and TRBJ2-7; 7 bases match TRBD2. With 7 bases clipped from V and 6 bases from J, the junction kept 3 bases outside the gene matches. The germline V gene encodes CDR1 SNHLY and CDR2 FYNNEI. The CDR3 covers 11 residues. CDR3 coding DNA: TGTGCCAGCACTGGGACTACCGAGCAGTACTTC. Amino acids: CASTGTTEQYF.

This clonotype has more than one count but fewer than ten. The chain uses TRBV30 and TRBJ2-7; D perhaps matches TRBD1 (8 bases). Germline CDR1 is GTSNPN and CDR2 is SVGIG (reference sequence). The CDR3 has 13 amino acids. The V end was cut by 8 bases, the J end by 2 bases, with 16 bases between. The CDR3 coding sequence is TGTGCCCAACAGGGGGGGGTCCCCTACGAGCAGTACTTC. It translates to CAQQGGVPYEQYF.

This clonotype was picked up many times. The chain is built from TRBV7-2 and TRBJ2-2; 14 nucleotides align to TRBD2. V lost 1 base and J lost 5; bases outside the gene matches: 9. The CDR3 contains 19 residues. Germline V CDR1 and CDR2: SGHTA, FQGNSA. CDR3 in amino acids: CASSLETSGRAFFTGELFF. In DNA, the CDR3 is TGTGCCAGCAGCTTAGAGACTAGCGGGAGGGCATTTTTTACCGGGGAGCTGTTTTTT.

Notes on this clonotype: Sequence at one end of the junction differs from germline and may be a read error. The V gene is TRBV7-6, the J gene TRBJ2-3, with D perhaps assigned TRBD1 or TRBD2 (5 bases each). The germline V gene has CDR1 SGHVS and CDR2 FNYEAQ. The CDR3 covers 13 residues. CDR3 nucleotide sequence: TGTGCCAACAGCTCAGAGGGGTTACATACGCAGTATTTT. It translates to CANSSEGLHTQYF.

This clonotype was observed a handful of times. The chain combines TRBV19 with TRBJ2-7; D tentatively reads TRBD1 or TRBD2 (5 bases each). This CDR3 is built from 13 residues. Germline V gene sequence: CDR1 LNHDA, CDR2 SQIVND (reference sequence). V shed 3 bases and J shed 6 bases, with 12 bases lying between them. CDR3 in amino acids: CASSILGTVEQYF. CDR3 sequence (DNA): TGTGCCAGTAGTATTCTGGGGACCGTCGAGCAGTACTTC.

This clonotype was found many times. V and J are TRBV6-2 or TRBV6-3 and TRBJ2-7; 7 bases are shared with TRBD1. With V trimmed by 6 bases and J by 3 bases, 11 bases remained unmatched. The germline V gene has CDR1 MNHEY and CDR2 SVGEGT. The CDR3 runs to 15 residues. CDR3 DNA sequence: TGTGCCAGCAGCCGCGTGGTTGGGACAGACTACGAGCAGTACTTC. Its translation is CASSRVVGTDYEQYF.

A note on this clonotype: Just one base apart from a much larger clone, this may be a read error. This CDR3 is CASSLYQGTVATEAFF. The CDR3 DNA follows: TGTGCCAGCAGTCTCTACCAGGGGACGGTGGCCACTGAAGCTTTCTTT. The chain employs TRBV28 and TRBJ1-1, with a tentative D call TRBD1 (6 bases). The CDR3 covers 16 residues. The germline V and J ends were trimmed by 5 bases and 4 bases, with 20 bases remaining between them. CDR1 is MDHEN, CDR2 SYDVKM, per germline.

In regard to this clonotype: A much bigger clone sits one base away, suggesting this may be a read error. This chain joins TRBV7-9 and TRBJ2-7; 8 positions match TRBD2. CDR1 is SEHNR and CDR2 is FQNEAQ in the germline V gene (reference sequence). The J segment lost 4 bases and the V segment lost 4 bases, leaving 9 bases of the junction unmatched. The CDR3 consists of 15 residues. CDR3 sequence (DNA): TGTGCCAGCAGCTCCGGAGACAAGCGGGGGTACGAGCAGTACTTC. It translates to CASSSGDKRGYEQYF.

This clonotype was counted ten times or more. This chain joins TRBV28 and TRBJ1-1; TRBD1 matches 7 bases. Germline lookup yields CDR1 MDHEN and CDR2 SYDVKM. This CDR3 region has 13 residues. V lost 3 bases, J lost 7 bases, and 5 bases stayed unmatched. The CDR3 coding sequence is TGTGCCAGCAGTTTTAGACAGGGAGGTGAAGCTTTCTTT. Residues: CASSFRQGGEAFF.

This chain joins TRBV3-1 and TRBJ2-1, with a weak D call TRBD1 (5 bases). Germline-derived CDR1 and CDR2 are LGHDT and YNNKEL (reference sequence). V dropped 2 bases and J dropped 4 bases, with 15 bases sitting between them. The CDR3 is 16 residues long. CDR3 DNA sequence: TGTGCCAGCAGCCAATTTCAAAGGGGCCTTTACAATGAGCAGTTCTTC. Translation gives CASSQFQRGLYNEQFF.

To note about this clonotype: This may arise from a read error, as a much more abundant clone is one base away. J is TRBJ2-2 and V is TRBV19; weak D call: TRBD2 (5 bases). Germline V CDR1 and CDR2: LNHDA, SQIVND (reference sequence). CDR3 length: 18 amino acids. CDR3 bases: TGTGCCAGTAGTATAGTGAGGTCATGGGGATCGAACACCGGGGAGCCGTTTTTT. Residues: CASSIVRSWGSNTGEPFF. The variable domain in full, completed from reference TRBV19 and TRBJ2-2, reads DGGITQSPKYLFRKEGQNVTLSCEQNLNHDAMYWYRQDPGQGLRLIYYSQIVNDFQKGDIAEGYSVSREKKESFPLTVTSAQKNPTAFYLCASSIVRSWGSNTGEPFFGEGSRLTVL.

V is TRBV19 and J is TRBJ1-5, with a possible D match to TRBD1 (6 bases). V was trimmed by 0 bases and J by 7 bases, leaving 19 bases between them. The V gene's germline CDR1 is LNHDA and CDR2 SQIVND (reference sequence). The CDR3 consists of 17 residues. As DNA, the CDR3 is TGTGCCAGTAGTATAGATGGATGGCCAGGGGCCGGGCAGCCCCAGCATTTT. Its protein product is CASSIDGWPGAGQPQHF.

V gene TRBV24-1 combines with J gene TRBJ2-7; D is unresolved. In germline, CDR1 is KGHDR, CDR2 SFDVKD. The CDR3 length is 11 residues. With 4 bases removed from V and 2 bases from J, the gap between germline ends came to 2 bases. CDR3 region: CATSDAYEQYF. The DNA of the CDR3 is TGTGCCACCAGTGACGCCTACGAGCAGTACTTC.

The chain recombines TRBV11-2 with TRBJ2-7; D is unclear. CDR3 length equals 15 residues. The V end was cut by 5 bases, the J end by 6 bases, with 20 bases between. Germline CDR1 is SGHAT and CDR2 is FQNNGV. The CDR3 region is CASSLRTVPGFEQYF. Here the CDR3 DNA reads TGTGCCAGCAGCCTACGGACGGTCCCGGGTTTCGAGCAGTACTTC.

As to this clonotype: A much larger clone lies one base from this, so it may be a read error. The CDR3 does not end in the conserved phenylalanine or tryptophan, so this is likely a read error. CDR3 in DNA: TGTGCCAGCAGCGTAGACCAGTCATCCTACAATGAGCAGTTCCTC. It is translated as CASSVDQSSYNEQFL. The rearrangement links TRBV9 to TRBJ2-1; D gene ambiguous. CDR3 length equals 15 residues. V was trimmed by 0 bases and J by 1 base, leaving 8 bases between them. In germline, CDR1 is SGDLS, CDR2 YYNGEE.